A single sample is the source of the 28 T cell receptor beta chains below, sequenced in a study of cytomegalovirus exposure and HLA in healthy donors. PCR employed 60 Vbeta and 13 Jbeta primers. Here immunoSEQ multiplex PCR was the method, and the copy in TCRdb shows in-frame clones only, minus some. The table for this sample gives roughly 150,000 clones. Material: PBMCs. The receptors were gathered from a woman aged 45-65 years in good health and CMV-seronegative.

J is TRBJ2-1 and V is TRBV28; D gene unclear. The V gene lost 3 bases and the J gene lost 8 bases, with 8 bases spanning the gap. The CDR3 sequence is 12 residues long. Germline V gene data show CDR1 as MDHEN and CDR2 as SYDVKM. CDR3 protein: CASSLGLDEQFF. CDR3 DNA: TGTGCCAGCAGTTTGGGCCTGGATGAGCAGTTCTTC.

This rearrangement joins TRBV9 to TRBJ2-1, with D perhaps TRBD2 (7 bases). This CDR3 contains 16 residues. The germline V gene encodes CDR1 SGDLS and CDR2 YYNGEE. Trimming shortened V by 3 bases and J by 6 bases, and 19 bases separated the two germline ends. This CDR3 reads CASSGGGIRGANEQFF. DNA of the CDR3: TGTGCCAGCAGCGGAGGGGGGATCCGGGGGGCCAATGAGCAGTTCTTC.

CDR3 sequence: CASSQDHSSNTEAFF. The CDR3, as DNA: TGTGCCAGCAGCCAAGATCACAGCTCGAACACTGAAGCTTTCTTT. J is TRBJ1-1 and V is TRBV4-2; D not resolved. CDR1 and CDR2 (germline): LGHNA, YNFKEQ. V was clipped by 0 bases and J by 1 base, with 9 bases between them. The CDR3 has 15 residues.

This CDR3 is CASSLGSGGNNEQFF. The CDR3 DNA reads TGTGCCAGCAGCTTAGGGAGCGGGGGTAACAATGAGCAGTTCTTC. The rearrangement uses TRBV7-9 and TRBJ2-1, with 8 nucleotides matching TRBD2. The CDR3 has 15 residues. Per germline, CDR1 SEHNR and CDR2 FQNEAQ (reference sequence). V gave up 1 base and J gave up 5 bases; unmatched junction bases: 4.

Turning to this clone: The DNA is left out, because the CDR3 cannot be placed on it with certainty; the CDR3 is given as TCRdb lists it. The chain couples TRBV28 to TRBJ2-3; the table names TRBD2, a call not compared with the DNA. The CDR3 has 19 amino acids, counting both end residues. Germline CDR1 and CDR2: MDHEN and SYDVKM. CDR3 region: CASSSSLQRGALGTDTQYF.

The chain is built from TRBV11-2 and TRBJ2-7; no firm D call. The germline gives CDR1 SGHAT, CDR2 FQNNGV. The ends were cut back, 0 bases at V and 1 base at J, with 10 bases in the middle. This CDR3 has 15 residues. CDR3 sequence reads: CASSLELRRSYEQYF. As DNA, the CDR3 is TGTGCCAGCAGCTTAGAGTTGCGAAGATCCTACGAGCAGTACTTC.

The chain has TRBV9 and TRBJ2-3, with TRBD2 matching 7 bases. V was pared by 2 bases and J by 0 bases, with 6 bases of the junction left unmatched. The CDR3 spans 16 residues. The germline CDR1 and CDR2 sequences are SGDLS and YYNGEE. CDR3 in DNA: TGTGCCAGCAGCGTGAGGGAGGGGACTAGCACAGATACGCAGTATTTT. Residues: CASSVREGTSTDTQYF. Full variable domain (remainder filled in from reference TRBV9 and TRBJ2-3): DSGVTQTPKHLITATGQRVTLRCSPRSGDLSVYWYQQSLDQGLQFLIQYYNGEERAKGNILERFSAQQFPDLHSELNLSSLELGDSALYFCASSVREGTSTDTQYFGPGTRLTVL.

This chain connects TRBV19 to TRBJ1-1; 10 bases align to TRBD1. The V and J ends lost 5 bases and 5 bases, in that order; junction bases with no gene match: 8. Germline lookup yields CDR1 LNHDA and CDR2 SQIVND (reference sequence). The CDR3 is 15 amino acids. The CDR3 spells CASSFRDRGETEAFF. The CDR3 nucleotides read TGTGCCAGTAGTTTCCGGGACAGGGGTGAGACTGAAGCTTTCTTT.

The gene calls are TRBV7-9 and TRBJ2-5, with D perhaps matching TRBD2 (5 bases). Germline CDR1 reads SEHNR; CDR2 reads FQNEAQ (reference sequence). This CDR3 region has 13 residues. Trimming pared 2 bases from V and 5 bases from J, leaving 9 bases between. This chain's CDR3 is CASSLRGQETQYF. The CDR3, as DNA: TGTGCCAGCAGCTTAAGAGGGCAGGAGACCCAGTACTTC. Together with reference TRBV7-9 and TRBJ2-5, the CDR3 gives the full variable domain: DTGVSQNPRHKITKRGQNVTFRCDPISEHNRLYWYRQTLGQGPEFLTYFQNEAQLEKSRLLSDRFSAERPKGSFSTLEIQRTEQGDSAMYLCASSLRGQETQYFGPGTRLLVL.

V usage is TRBV5-4 and J usage is TRBJ2-2, with 7 bases lining up with TRBD2. Germline CDR1 SGHNT, CDR2 YYREEE (reference sequence). After removal of 3 bases from V and 4 bases from J, the junction contained 6 bases not matched to a gene. This CDR3 has 15 amino acids. CDR3 sequence reads: CASSSPGLTTGELFF. The DNA for the CDR3 is TGTGCCAGCAGCTCCCCGGGACTAACCACCGGGGAGCTGTTTTTT.

This sequence joins TRBV4-1 and TRBJ1-2, with 9 bases lining up with TRBD1. The CDR3 consists of 15 residues. Trimming at V came to 1 base and at J to 4 bases, leaving 4 bases not matched to a gene. CDR1 is MGHRA, CDR2 YSYEKL, per germline. This CDR3 is CASSQGRTGVYGYTF. Here the CDR3 DNA reads TGCGCCAGCAGCCAAGGCAGGACAGGGGTCTATGGCTACACCTTC.

The chain recombines TRBV2 with TRBJ2-3, with D uncertain. Trimming left V 7 bases short and J 3 bases short, with 8 bases between. CDR3 length equals 12 residues. Germline CDR1 reads SNHLY; CDR2 reads FYNNEI. CDR3: CASNLETDTQYF. The DNA of the CDR3 is TGTGCCAGCAACCTAGAGACAGATACGCAGTATTTT.

The chain couples TRBV5-1 to TRBJ2-3; D gene ambiguous. The CDR3 consists of 15 residues. Deletions cut 0 bases from V and 1 base from J, with 9 bases between. Looked up from germline, CDR1 is SGHRS and CDR2 is YFSETQ. The CDR3 sequence is CASSLVTTGTDTQYF. The CDR3, as DNA: TGCGCCAGCAGCTTGGTAACTACTGGCACAGATACGCAGTATTTT.

The chain is built from TRBV19 and TRBJ1-5; the match to TRBD1 covers 7 bases. The V and J ends lost 7 bases and 0 bases, in that order; junction bases with no gene match: 9. CDR1 is LNHDA and CDR2 is SQIVND in the germline V gene (reference sequence). The CDR3 is 16 residues long. CDR3 sequence reads: CASTKGTANSNQPQHF. The CDR3 coding sequence is TGTGCCAGTACCAAAGGGACAGCTAATAGCAATCAGCCCCAGCATTTT. Together with reference TRBV19 and TRBJ1-5, the CDR3 gives the full variable domain: DGGITQSPKYLFRKEGQNVTLSCEQNLNHDAMYWYRQDPGQGLRLIYYSQIVNDFQKGDIAEGYSVSREKKESFPLTVTSAQKNPTAFYLCASTKGTANSNQPQHFGDGTRLSIL.

The chain combines TRBV28 with TRBJ2-3; 10 bases fit TRBD2. This CDR3 comprises 16 residues. Trimming at V came to 4 bases and at J to 0 bases, leaving 4 bases not matched to a gene. Germline V lookup: CDR1 MDHEN, CDR2 SYDVKM. The CDR3 DNA reads as TGTGCCAGCAGTTCCCCACTAGCGGGGAGCACAGATACGCAGTATTTT. Translated, it gives CASSSPLAGSTDTQYF.

The gene calls are TRBV27 and TRBJ2-5; TRBD1 matches at 7 bases. Germline V gene lookup returns CDR1 MNHEY and CDR2 SMNVEV (reference sequence). The junction had 5 bases not matched to a gene; V was cut back by 6 bases and J by 4 bases. This CDR3 region has 13 residues. This chain's CDR3 is CASRSGTVETQYF. CDR3 DNA: TGTGCCAGCAGGTCCGGGACAGTAGAGACCCAGTACTTC.

The chain combines TRBV4-1 with TRBJ1-5; D is perhaps TRBD1 (5 bases). CDR1 is MGHRA, CDR2 YSYEKL, per germline. This CDR3 spans 18 amino acids. Trimming stripped 5 bases from V and 4 bases from J, with 24 bases between. The CDR3 loop reads CASSGPGQGGFGNQPQHF. CDR3 nucleotide sequence: TGCGCCAGCAGCGGCCCCGGGCAGGGTGGGTTTGGGAATCAGCCCCAGCATTTT.

The chain carries TRBV5-1 and TRBJ2-2; D may be TRBD1 (7 bases). The CDR3 has 14 amino acids. Per germline, CDR1 SGHRS and CDR2 YFSETQ. The V end lost 6 bases, the J end lost 5 bases, and 14 bases lay between the germline ends. CDR3 nucleotides: TGCGCCAGCACCCAGGCAGGGGGGACCGGGGAGCTGTTTTTT. This gives the protein CASTQAGGTGELFF.

CDR3 in amino acids: CASSFVAGGREQFF. Here the CDR3 DNA reads TGTGCCAGCAGTTTCGTGGCAGGGGGCCGTGAGCAGTTCTTC. The chain links TRBV28 to TRBJ2-1, with TRBD1 matching over 8 bases. V dropped 3 bases and J dropped 9; count of bases not matched to a gene: 7. Germline V CDR1 and CDR2: MDHEN, SYDVKM. This CDR3 is built from 14 residues.

The chain combines TRBV25-1 with TRBJ2-1; D uncertain. This CDR3 contains 17 residues. The V gene's germline CDR1 is MGHDK and CDR2 SYGVNS. Trimming pared 2 bases from V and 3 bases from J, leaving 17 bases between. The CDR3 DNA is TGTGCCAGCAGTGAAACACTAATTAGCCGGTACTACAATGAGCAGTTCTTC. Translation gives CASSETLISRYYNEQFF. The whole variable domain, remainder taken from reference TRBV25-1 and TRBJ2-1, is EADIYQTPRYLVIGTGKKITLECSQTMGHDKMYWYQQDPGMELHLIHYSYGVNSTEKGDLSSESTVSRIRTEHFPLTLESARPSHTSQYLCASSETLISRYYNEQFFGPGTRLTVL.

The V call is TRBV6-1, the J call TRBJ2-7; the match to TRBD2 covers 9 bases. The length of the CDR3 is 15 residues. V shed 0 bases, J shed 2 bases, and the junction held 2 bases outside the gene matches. Germline V gives CDR1 MNHNS, CDR2 SASEGT. The CDR3 spells CASSEALAGTYEQYF. In DNA form, the CDR3 reads TGTGCCAGCAGTGAAGCTCTAGCGGGGACCTACGAGCAGTACTTC.

The chain employs TRBV5-6 and TRBJ1-3, with 9 bases that match TRBD1. The CDR3 length is 13 residues. J lost 6 bases, V lost 9 bases, and 7 bases had no gene match. Germline CDR1 reads SGHDT; CDR2 reads YYEEEE. The CDR3 sequence: CATTGGAENTIYF. The CDR3 nucleotides read TGTGCCACCACAGGGGGCGCAGAAAACACCATATATTTT.

V usage is TRBV27 and J usage is TRBJ1-5, with 8 bases fitting TRBD1. The CDR3 is made up of 15 amino acids. Trimming at V came to 5 bases and at J to 6 bases, leaving 9 bases not matched to a gene. Germline V gene data show CDR1 as MNHEY and CDR2 as SMNVEV (reference sequence). CDR3 in DNA: TGTGCCAGCAGTACGCAGGGGGCACGAGGTCAGCCCCAGCATTTT. Amino acid sequence: CASSTQGARGQPQHF.

The chain uses TRBV28 and TRBJ1-5; the match to TRBD1 covers 8 bases. The CDR3 spans 15 residues. Per the germline V gene, CDR1 is MDHEN and CDR2 is SYDVKM. V lost 10 bases and J lost 2; bases outside the gene matches: 10. CDR3 coding DNA: TGTGCCACCCAAGGAGGACAGGGAGGCAATCAGCCCCAGCATTTT. Translation gives CATQGGQGGNQPQHF.

The chain links TRBV11-2 to TRBJ2-2; D is perhaps TRBD2 (6 bases). Germline CDR1 SGHAT, CDR2 FQNNGV. The CDR3 has 17 amino acids. With 4 bases removed from V and 6 bases from J, the gap between germline ends came to 21 bases. DNA of the CDR3: TGTGCCAGCAGCTCTATGTTAGAGATCCGCGGGGCCGGGGAGCTGTTTTTT. Protein sequence: CASSSMLEIRGAGELFF.

The chain uses TRBV6-5 and TRBJ2-7; D is perhaps TRBD2 (5 bases). The V end lost 6 bases, the J end lost 2 bases, and 11 bases lay between the germline ends. Germline V gene sequence: CDR1 MNHEY, CDR2 SVGAGI. The CDR3 totals 13 residues. The CDR3 reads CASRPDSAYEQYF. As DNA, the CDR3 is TGTGCCAGCAGGCCGGACTCAGCCTACGAGCAGTACTTC.

The chain has TRBV4-3 and TRBJ2-6, with TRBD2 identical over 12 bases. Looked up from germline, CDR1 is LGHNA and CDR2 is YSLEER. J gave up 3 bases and V 0 bases, and 9 bases lay outside the gene matches. The CDR3 totals 20 residues. CDR3 loop: CASSQDARLAGEVGANVLTF. The CDR3 DNA reads as TGCGCCAGCAGCCAAGATGCGCGACTAGCGGGAGAGGTTGGGGCCAACGTCCTGACTTTC.

The rearrangement joins TRBV14 to TRBJ1-2; D is unclear. Germline V gene lookup returns CDR1 SGHDN and CDR2 FVKESK. The CDR3 spans 12 residues. Between the trimmed V and J ends, which lost 0 bases and 4 bases, there was a span of 3 bases. CDR3 DNA: TGTGCCAGCAGCCAAGACTTCTATGGCTACACCTTC. Amino acids: CASSQDFYGYTF. The full variable domain, completed using reference TRBV14 and TRBJ1-2, is EAGVTQFPSHSVIEKGQTVTLRCDPISGHDNLYWYRRVMGKEIKFLLHFVKESKQDESGMPNNRFLAERTGGTYSTLKVQPAELEDSGVYFCASSQDFYGYTFGSGTRLTVV.